This T cell receptor (beta chain) was sequenced during a study of blood T cell repertoires in COVID-19. Across the study: Sites in the United States, Italy and Spain provided acute and convalescent COVID-19 samples. T cells, B-cell-depleted T cells, or PBMCs supplied cDNA or gDNA.

As originally analysed: The authors estimated nucleated cell counts from reference gene primer amplification. The assay was immunoSEQ multiplex PCR, and TCRdb's table has in-frame clones only and misses some. That table furnishes V, J and clone size, whereas the DNA furnished D and trimming. Here the sample spans over 150,000 clones, around 83% being singletons. CDR1 is LGHNA, CDR2 YNFKEQ, per germline. The CDR3 loop spans 16 amino acids. Trimming removed 0 bases from V and 6 bases from J, with 16 bases in between. The TCR sequence derives from a human donor in a cohort sampled during active COVID-19. Sequencing was carried out using peripheral blood. V and J are TRBV4-2 and TRBJ2-3, with a weak D call TRBD2 (6 bases). CDR3 in DNA: TGTGCCAGCAGCCAAGAAGTGGGACTCAAGGGGGATACGCAGTATTTT. Translated: CASSQEVGLKGDTQYF.